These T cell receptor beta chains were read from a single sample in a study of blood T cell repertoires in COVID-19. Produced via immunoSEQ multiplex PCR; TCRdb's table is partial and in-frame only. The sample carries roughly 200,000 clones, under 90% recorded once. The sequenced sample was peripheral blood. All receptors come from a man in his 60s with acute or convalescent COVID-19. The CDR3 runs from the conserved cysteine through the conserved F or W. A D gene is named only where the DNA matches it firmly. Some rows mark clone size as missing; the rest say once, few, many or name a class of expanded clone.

CDR3nt: TGTGCCAGCAGTGACCGCAGGGGCAATCAGCCCCAGCATTTT; CDR3aa: CASSDRRGNQPQHF; j_gene: TRBJ1-5; v_gene: TRBV2; abundance: -; d_gene: -
CDR3nt: TGCGCCAGCAGCCCGACCTTCACTAGCGGATTGTACAATGAGCAGTTCTTC; CDR3aa: CASSPTFTSGLYNEQFF; j_gene: TRBJ2-1; v_gene: TRBV5-1; abundance: -; d_gene: TRBD2
CDR3nt: TGTGCCAGCAGCCAGGGAGGACTTAGTGGCTACACCTTC; CDR3aa: CASSQGGLSGYTF; j_gene: TRBJ1-2; v_gene: TRBV3-1/TRBV3-2; abundance: -; d_gene: -
CDR3nt: TGTGCCACAAGAGAGTCCATGAACACTGAAGCTTTCTTT; CDR3aa: CATRESMNTEAFF; j_gene: TRBJ1-1; v_gene: TRBV15; abundance: -; d_gene: -
CDR3nt: TGCGCCAGCAGCTCAACAGGGGGGTCGTGGGAGCCCCAGCATTTT; CDR3aa: CASSSTGGSWEPQHF; j_gene: TRBJ1-5; v_gene: TRBV4-1; abundance: few; d_gene: TRBD1
CDR3nt: TGTGCCACCAGTGATTTGCAGGGGAAAGCTTTCTTT; CDR3aa: CATSDLQGKAFF; j_gene: TRBJ1-1; v_gene: TRBV24-1; abundance: -; d_gene: -
CDR3nt: TGTGCCAGCAGTTTAATGGCTAGCGGCCGCACAGATACGCAGTATTTT; CDR3aa: CASSLMASGRTDTQYF; j_gene: TRBJ2-3; v_gene: TRBV27; abundance: -; d_gene: TRBD2
CDR3nt: TGTGCCAGCAGCTATAGCGGGAAAGGTAATGAGCAGTTCTTC; CDR3aa: CASSYSGKGNEQFF; j_gene: TRBJ2-1; v_gene: TRBV6-5; abundance: -; d_gene: TRBD2
CDR3nt: TGTGCCAGTAGTATGGAACCGGGACTAGAGAGCTCCTACAATGAGCAGTTCTTC; CDR3aa: CASSMEPGLESSYNEQFF; j_gene: TRBJ2-1; v_gene: TRBV19; abundance: -; d_gene: TRBD2
CDR3nt: TGCAGTGCCAGTACATGGCGGTACATAGGACAGGGGAATCAGCCCCAGCATTTT; CDR3aa: CSASTWRYIGQGNQPQHF; j_gene: TRBJ1-5; v_gene: TRBV20-1; abundance: few; d_gene: TRBD1
CDR3nt: TGTGCCAGCATGCGGGTTCGGGGAGGGACTGAAGCTTTCTTT; CDR3aa: CASMRVRGGTEAFF; j_gene: TRBJ1-1; v_gene: TRBV6-6; abundance: -; d_gene: -
CDR3nt: TGTGCCAGCAGCTCCCGGGACAGGGGGAGCACTAATGAAAAACTGTTTTTT; CDR3aa: CASSSRDRGSTNEKLFF; j_gene: TRBJ1-4; v_gene: TRBV5-6; abundance: -; d_gene: TRBD1
CDR3nt: TGCAGCGTTGAAGGGGGCCCTTCCTACGAGCAGTACTTC; CDR3aa: CSVEGGPSYEQYF; j_gene: TRBJ2-7; v_gene: TRBV29-1; abundance: -; d_gene: -
CDR3nt: TGTGCCAGCAGTTTTGTTTCGGGGTCTCGCAATCAGCCCCAGCATTTT; CDR3aa: CASSFVSGSRNQPQHF; j_gene: TRBJ1-5; v_gene: TRBV28; abundance: -; d_gene: -
CDR3nt: TGTGCCAGCAGTGTGACGACAACCTTCCTCTATGGCTACACCTTC; CDR3aa: CASSVTTTFLYGYTF; j_gene: TRBJ1-2; v_gene: TRBV2; abundance: -; d_gene: -
CDR3nt: TGTGCCAGCAGTGAAGGGCCCGATCAGCCCCAGCATTTT; CDR3aa: CASSEGPDQPQHF; j_gene: TRBJ1-5; v_gene: TRBV6-1; abundance: -; d_gene: -
CDR3nt: TGTGCCAGCAGCCCCAGGCAGGGGAGCACAGATACGCAGTATTTT; CDR3aa: CASSPRQGSTDTQYF; j_gene: TRBJ2-3; v_gene: TRBV7-2; abundance: -; d_gene: -
CDR3nt: TGTGCCAGCAGTGATAGAGTGTTCCCGGGACAGGGTAGAAACACCATATATTTT; CDR3aa: CASSDRVFPGQGRNTIYF; j_gene: TRBJ1-3; v_gene: TRBV6-1; abundance: once; d_gene: TRBD1
CDR3nt: TGCGCCAGCAGCTTGGCCGGGGGGTCCTACGAGCAGTACTTC; CDR3aa: CASSLAGGSYEQYF; j_gene: TRBJ2-7; v_gene: TRBV5-1; abundance: few; d_gene: TRBD2
CDR3nt: TGTGCCAGCAGCTCCCAGGGACTCTATGGCTACACCTTC; CDR3aa: CASSSQGLYGYTF; j_gene: TRBJ1-2; v_gene: TRBV5-5; abundance: -; d_gene: -
CDR3nt: TGTGCCAGCAGTGGGCAGGGGCCCTATAATTCACCCCTCCACTTT; CDR3aa: CASSGQGPYNSPLHF; j_gene: TRBJ1-6; v_gene: TRBV25-1; abundance: -; d_gene: -
CDR3nt: TGTGCCACCGCTAGCGGAGCCTACGAGCAGTACTTC; CDR3aa: CATASGAYEQYF; j_gene: TRBJ2-7; v_gene: TRBV24-1; abundance: -; d_gene: TRBD2
CDR3nt: TGTGCCAGCAGTCTACGACAGGGAGTGGGTGGGGCCAACGTCCTGACTTTC; CDR3aa: CASSLRQGVGGANVLTF; j_gene: TRBJ2-6; v_gene: TRBV27; abundance: -; d_gene: TRBD1
CDR3nt: TGTGCCAGCCGCGGGAAGGACCAAGGAAACACCATATATTTT; CDR3aa: CASRGKDQGNTIYF; j_gene: TRBJ1-3; v_gene: TRBV3-1/TRBV3-2; abundance: -; d_gene: -
CDR3nt: TGTGCCAGCAGCTCAAACCCGGGACTCTATGTGAACACTGAAGCTTTCTTT; CDR3aa: CASSSNPGLYVNTEAFF; j_gene: TRBJ1-1; v_gene: TRBV13; abundance: -; d_gene: -
CDR3nt: TGTGCCATCAGCCCGACAGGGGTCACTGAAGCTTTCTTT; CDR3aa: CAISPTGVTEAFF; j_gene: TRBJ1-1; v_gene: TRBV10-3; abundance: -; d_gene: TRBD1
CDR3nt: TGTGCCAGCAAAGCTAGCCCCTGGGATGAGACCCAGTACTTC; CDR3aa: CASKASPWDETQYF; j_gene: TRBJ2-5; v_gene: TRBV6-4; abundance: once; d_gene: -
CDR3nt: TGTGCCAGCAGCGCCGGGACTAGCTCCTACAATGAGCAGTTCTTC; CDR3aa: CASSAGTSSYNEQFF; j_gene: TRBJ2-1; v_gene: TRBV9; abundance: once; d_gene: TRBD2
CDR3nt: TGTGCTAGTGGTTTGACGTCCGCCGGGACAGCCTACGAGCAGTACTTC; CDR3aa: CASGLTSAGTAYEQYF; j_gene: TRBJ2-7; v_gene: TRBV12-5; abundance: -; d_gene: TRBD1
CDR3nt: TGCGCCAGCAGAGACCTGACAGGGGCTGGAAACACCATATATTTT; CDR3aa: CASRDLTGAGNTIYF; j_gene: TRBJ1-3; v_gene: TRBV5-1; abundance: -; d_gene: TRBD1
CDR3nt: TGTGCCAGCAGCTCATTACTCGGGGGGCCAGGCAATGAGCAGTTCTTC; CDR3aa: CASSSLLGGPGNEQFF; j_gene: TRBJ2-1; v_gene: TRBV11-2; abundance: -; d_gene: -
CDR3nt: TGTGCTAGTGGTTCCACAGAGCGGACGCAGTATTTT; CDR3aa: CASGSTERTQYF; j_gene: TRBJ2-3; v_gene: TRBV12-5; abundance: -; d_gene: -
CDR3nt: TGTGCCAGCAGCCCTGGACAGGGTGGGACCTATGGCTACACCTTC; CDR3aa: CASSPGQGGTYGYTF; j_gene: TRBJ1-2; v_gene: TRBV7-9; abundance: many; d_gene: TRBD1
CDR3nt: TGTGCCAGCAGCATCCGACTAGCGGGGGGGCTTAGCACAGATACGCAGTATTTT; CDR3aa: CASSIRLAGGLSTDTQYF; j_gene: TRBJ2-3; v_gene: TRBV7-2; abundance: -; d_gene: TRBD2
CDR3nt: TGTGCCACCAGTGGACCGGGACTAGCGGGAACCGAGCAGTACTTC; CDR3aa: CATSGPGLAGTEQYF; j_gene: TRBJ2-7; v_gene: TRBV24-1; abundance: -; d_gene: TRBD2
CDR3nt: TGTGCCACCAGTCCGGGACAGGGGGGCCCCAATCAGCCCCAGCATTTT; CDR3aa: CATSPGQGGPNQPQHF; j_gene: TRBJ1-5; v_gene: TRBV24-1; abundance: -; d_gene: TRBD1
CDR3nt: TGCAGCGCCCAGGACATACCATACAATGAGCAGTTCTTC; CDR3aa: CSAQDIPYNEQFF; j_gene: TRBJ2-1; v_gene: TRBV29-1; abundance: -; d_gene: -
CDR3nt: TGTGCCAGCAGCTTAATTGGGGGCACCTACGAGCAGTACTTC; CDR3aa: CASSLIGGTYEQYF; j_gene: TRBJ2-7; v_gene: TRBV7-3; abundance: -; d_gene: -
CDR3nt: TGCGCCAGCAGCCCAGAGACCAGAAAGGAGAATTCACCCCTCCACTTT; CDR3aa: CASSPETRKENSPLHF; j_gene: TRBJ1-6; v_gene: TRBV4-1; abundance: -; d_gene: -
CDR3nt: TGTGCCAGCAGCTTGAGTACGGGACTCCTCTCTGGAAACACCATATATTTT; CDR3aa: CASSLSTGLLSGNTIYF; j_gene: TRBJ1-3; v_gene: TRBV7-8; abundance: -; d_gene: -
CDR3nt: TGTGCCAGCAGTGATCAGGGGTTTCTCCCCTACGAGCAGTACTTC; CDR3aa: CASSDQGFLPYEQYF; j_gene: TRBJ2-7; v_gene: TRBV6-6; abundance: -; d_gene: -
CDR3nt: TGTGCCAGCAGCCTCGGACTAGCGGGTAGAGTAGCCAAAAACATTCAGTACTTC; CDR3aa: CASSLGLAGRVAKNIQYF; j_gene: TRBJ2-4; v_gene: TRBV7-8; abundance: -; d_gene: TRBD2
CDR3nt: TGTGCCATCAGTGATTCTCTAGCGGGGGCCTACAATGAGCAGTTCTTC; CDR3aa: CAISDSLAGAYNEQFF; j_gene: TRBJ2-1; v_gene: TRBV10-3; abundance: few; d_gene: TRBD2
CDR3nt: TGTGCCAGCAGTTTAACCGGGAATCAGCCCCAGCATTTT; CDR3aa: CASSLTGNQPQHF; j_gene: TRBJ1-5; v_gene: TRBV12-3/TRBV12-4; abundance: -; d_gene: -
CDR3nt: TGCGCCAGCAGCTTATATGGGGACACTTACACTGAAGCTTTCTTT; CDR3aa: CASSLYGDTYTEAFF; j_gene: TRBJ1-1; v_gene: TRBV5-1; abundance: -; d_gene: -
CDR3nt: TGTGCCAGCAGCCTATACGGGACAGGGTACTACAATGAGCAGTTCTTC; CDR3aa: CASSLYGTGYYNEQFF; j_gene: TRBJ2-1; v_gene: TRBV5-4; abundance: -; d_gene: TRBD1
CDR3nt: TGTGCCAGCAGGCGGGGGACTACGCGGGGAAACACCATATATTTT; CDR3aa: CASRRGTTRGNTIYF; j_gene: TRBJ1-3; v_gene: TRBV6-6; abundance: -; d_gene: -
CDR3nt: TGCGCCAGCAGCCTACTGACTAGCGGGGGTGTGAACATTCAGTACTTC; CDR3aa: CASSLLTSGGVNIQYF; j_gene: TRBJ2-4; v_gene: TRBV5-1; abundance: -; d_gene: TRBD2
CDR3nt: TGTGCCACCACCCCGACTGACTCCTACGAGCAGTACTTC; CDR3aa: CATTPTDSYEQYF; j_gene: TRBJ2-7; v_gene: TRBV6-5; abundance: -; d_gene: -
CDR3nt: TGTGCCAGCAGCCGCAGGACAGGGGCCGGGGCCAACGTCCTGACTTTC; CDR3aa: CASSRRTGAGANVLTF; j_gene: TRBJ2-6; v_gene: TRBV7-9; abundance: -; d_gene: TRBD1
CDR3nt: TGTGCCAGCCGGAACCAGCGTACGTCCTTGGATACGCAGTATTTT; CDR3aa: CASRNQRTSLDTQYF; j_gene: TRBJ2-3; v_gene: TRBV2; abundance: -; d_gene: -